This entry describes one TCR beta chain. This clonotype has at least ten counts. The antigen this receptor binds is unknown. No base quality values were provided; no much bigger clone lies one nucleotide off. The sample's time point label, in plain terms: patch test 1, 2 weeks after DPC sensitization. Taken with the paper, the label for treatment or condition translates to: therapeutic diphenylcyclopropenone sensitization with weekly scalp DPC. At every patch-test visit, the blood draw took place before the patch test was put on. To be eligible, patients had to be aged 18 to 70, diagnosed with alopecia and judged suitable for DPC therapy, while pregnant patients were excluded. Total RNA was extracted from unfractionated whole blood collected in Tempus Blood RNA tubes. Inclusive of the bounding cysteine and phenylalanine, the CDR3 is 11 residues long. Only the CDR3 region is kept as DNA, spanning 33 bases read in frame from base 1. V is clipped by 8 bases and J by 7 bases, and the sequence between their germline boundaries is 11 bases long. From a lookup of the germline V gene, CDR1 and CDR2 are MNHNS and SASEGT.

The entry originates in a study of human T cells and chemical hapten exposure (dated by TCRdb to 2020 to 2022). For the study in its entirety: For sensitization, 2% DPC in acetone was applied to a 2 cm by 2 cm area of upper inner arm skin. Patch tests used Finn chambers with 0.01% DPC on the upper back, scored after 6 days by International Contact Dermatitis Research Group standards. Weekly therapeutic DPC doses were additionally applied to the scalp of patients throughout the roughly 23-week study period. Blood samples were taken from patients before sensitization (week 0) and then at 2, 6 and about 24 weeks after DPC sensitization. The patient cohort, mostly female, included alopecia areata with under or over 50% scalp involvement, alopecia totalis and alopecia universalis. In alopecia patients, the study followed how the peripheral blood TCR repertoire changed in vivo over primary and secondary sensitization to diphenylcyclopropenone (DPC), a hapten. The libraries were sequenced as a pool, and the TCR yield per sample differed mostly because of small variations in library volumes within the pool. Some 29 alopecia patients gave blood for TCR sequencing at one to four time points (pre-sensitization, 2, 6 and 24 weeks). Study-level results and caveats: Compared with pre-sensitization or healthy control sets, expanded TCRs formed significantly more large CDR3 similarity clusters, which is consistent with antigen-driven responses. Patch test score correlated positively with the number of PT1 expanded TCRs, reaching significance at thresholds 8, 16 and 32 but not at 4. Repeated subsampling changed both the strength of the expansion versus patch-test correlation and the threshold at which the correlation became significant. The number of TCRs above 1 in 1000 frequency did not change with DPC sensitization; there was no evidence of global repertoire structure alterations. Alopecia, a presumed autoimmune disease, was present in all patients, so the immune response of the patients might differ from that of healthy individuals.

The library came from RACE. The instrument was a NextSeq 500. During library preparation, unique molecular identifiers were attached to individual cDNA molecules so that TCRs could be counted quantitatively and reproducibly. From each blood RNA sample, both TCR alpha and TCR beta chains were sequenced. The authors processed their data as follows. The median number of TCRs per sample was roughly 98,000, ranging from 23,224 to 690,600. The Decombinator software suite was used to annotate V, J and CDR3 in the TCR reads. Every sample was subsampled to the same number of TCRs (28,000) for the PS versus PT1 abundance plots. TCRs were defined as expanded if absent before sensitization and observed at least eight times at the 2-week time point. TCRdb reworked the public reads: Q25 trimming with fastp, MiXCR clone assembly, productive beta chains retained. Each CDR3 protein appears once, grouped with its most common genes and DNA. V and J calls and clone size were set by TCRdb, not the authors. Recorded for this sample are about 380,000 distinct CDR3 sequences; approximately 5.1% of them occurred a single time. The ten largest clones take up roughly 2.4% of the sample.

The TCR sequence derives from a woman aged 45-65 years with alopecia areata. Some clones in this sample may be carry-over from other donors' samples. The chain is encoded by TRBV6-1 joined to TRBJ1-2, with no D gene named confidently. The sample consisted of whole blood, taken in connection with sensitization to the hapten diphenylcyclopropenone (DPC). The DNA is as follows: TGTGCCAGCGTGGTGGCGTCTGGCTACACCTTC. Translated, this is CASVVASGYTF.